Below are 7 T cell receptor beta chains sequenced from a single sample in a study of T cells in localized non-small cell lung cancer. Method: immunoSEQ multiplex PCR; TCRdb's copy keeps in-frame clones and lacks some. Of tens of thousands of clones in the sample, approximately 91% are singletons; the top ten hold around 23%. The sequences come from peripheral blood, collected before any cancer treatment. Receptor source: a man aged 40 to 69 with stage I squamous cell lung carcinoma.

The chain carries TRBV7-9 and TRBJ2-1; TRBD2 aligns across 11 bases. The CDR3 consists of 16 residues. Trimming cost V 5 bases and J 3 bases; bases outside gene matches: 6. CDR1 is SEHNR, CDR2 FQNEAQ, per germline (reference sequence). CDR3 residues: CASSPRLAGIYNEQFF. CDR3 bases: TGTGCCAGCAGCCCCCGACTAGCGGGGATCTACAATGAGCAGTTCTTC.

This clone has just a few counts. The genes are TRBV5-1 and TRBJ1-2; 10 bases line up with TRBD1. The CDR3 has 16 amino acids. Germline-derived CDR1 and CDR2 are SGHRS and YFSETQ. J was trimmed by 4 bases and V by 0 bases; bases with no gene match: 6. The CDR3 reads CASSLGRTGGIYGYTF. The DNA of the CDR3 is TGCGCCAGCAGCTTGGGGCGGACAGGGGGTATCTATGGCTACACCTTC.

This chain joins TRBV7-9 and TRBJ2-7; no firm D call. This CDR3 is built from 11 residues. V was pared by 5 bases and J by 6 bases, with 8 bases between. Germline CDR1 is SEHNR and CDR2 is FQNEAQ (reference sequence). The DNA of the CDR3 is TGTGCCAGCAGCAAGACTCGCGAGCAGTACTTC. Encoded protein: CASSKTREQYF.

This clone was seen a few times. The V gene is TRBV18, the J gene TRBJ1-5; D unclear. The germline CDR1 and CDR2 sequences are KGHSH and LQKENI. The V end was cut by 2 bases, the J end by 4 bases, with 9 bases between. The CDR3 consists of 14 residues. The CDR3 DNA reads TGTGCCAGCTCACCAAGAGGCCTTAATCAGCCCCAGCATTTT. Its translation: CASSPRGLNQPQHF.

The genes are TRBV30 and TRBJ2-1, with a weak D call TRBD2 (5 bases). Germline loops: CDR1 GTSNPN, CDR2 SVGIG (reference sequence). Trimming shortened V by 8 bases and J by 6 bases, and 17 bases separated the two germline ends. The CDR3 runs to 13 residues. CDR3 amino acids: CAQDEGAGNEQFF. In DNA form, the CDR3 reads TGTGCCCAGGACGAGGGCGCGGGCAATGAGCAGTTCTTC.

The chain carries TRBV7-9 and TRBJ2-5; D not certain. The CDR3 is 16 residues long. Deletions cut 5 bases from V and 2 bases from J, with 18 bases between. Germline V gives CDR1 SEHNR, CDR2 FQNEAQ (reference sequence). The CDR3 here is CASSPLRFGRQETQYF. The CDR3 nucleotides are TGTGCCAGCAGCCCCTTGAGGTTTGGAAGGCAAGAGACCCAGTACTTC.

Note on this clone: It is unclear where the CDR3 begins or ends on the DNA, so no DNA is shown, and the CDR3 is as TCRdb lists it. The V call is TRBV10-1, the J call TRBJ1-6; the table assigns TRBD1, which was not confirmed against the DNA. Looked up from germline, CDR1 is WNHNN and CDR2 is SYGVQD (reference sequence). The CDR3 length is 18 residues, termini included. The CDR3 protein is CASILGQEISSYNSPLHF.